These 17 T cell receptor beta chains were all obtained from the same sample, sequenced in a study of T cell changes during pregnancy in multiple sclerosis. The method was immunoSEQ multiplex PCR; TCRdb's version includes in-frame clones alone and lacks a portion of them. The sample consists of under 50,000 clones, 90% of them appearing once. Material: peripheral blood, obtained in the first trimester of pregnancy. The receptors were gathered from a female donor in good health, enrolled as a control in a pregnancy study.

This chain links TRBV6-5 with TRBJ1-2, with D perhaps TRBD1 (5 bases). V lost 4 bases, J lost 7 bases, and 13 bases lay in between. Germline CDR1 reads MNHEY; CDR2 reads SVGAGI. The CDR3 has 13 amino acids. CDR3 protein: CASSFGQGFGYTF. In nucleotides, the CDR3 is TGTGCCAGCAGTTTTGGGCAGGGTTTTGGCTACACCTTC.

The rearrangement links TRBV19 to TRBJ2-3; perhaps TRBD1 as D (7 bases). Germline CDR1 LNHDA, CDR2 SQIVND (reference sequence). The germline V and J ends were trimmed by 3 bases and 2 bases, with 12 bases remaining between them. The CDR3 has 15 residues. CDR3 sequence: CASSMGGQITDTQYF. The DNA of the CDR3 is TGTGCCAGTAGTATGGGGGGACAGATCACAGATACGCAGTATTTT.

This chain links TRBV28 with TRBJ1-5; 9 bases align to TRBD1. Germline values: CDR1 MDHEN, CDR2 SYDVKM. The CDR3 totals 16 residues. J gave up 2 bases and V 4 bases, and 6 bases lay outside the gene matches. The CDR3, as DNA: TGTGCCAGCAGTTCGGAGGACAGGGGTGGCAATCAGCCCCAGCATTTT. Translating it yields CASSSEDRGGNQPQHF.

The chain is built from TRBV5-4 and TRBJ2-1; a possible D gene is TRBD2 (7 bases). From germline, CDR1 is SGHNT and CDR2 YYREEE (reference sequence). This CDR3 has 15 residues. The V end was cut by 4 bases, the J end by 7 bases, with 18 bases between. This CDR3 is CASSPRGGGGNEQFF. CDR3 DNA: TGTGCCAGCAGCCCCCGTGGGGGCGGGGGAAATGAGCAGTTCTTC.

This clone turned up a few times. The gene calls are TRBV5-4 and TRBJ1-1, with D hard to call. The V end lost 3 bases, the J end lost 3 bases, and 12 bases lay between the germline ends. Germline V gene sequence: CDR1 SGHNT, CDR2 YYREEE (reference sequence). This CDR3 has 14 residues. The CDR3: CASSSGISDTEAFF. The CDR3 nucleotides are TGTGCCAGCAGCTCGGGGATTTCGGACACTGAAGCTTTCTTT.

V and J are TRBV19 and TRBJ2-6; possibly TRBD1 for D (6 bases). Per germline, CDR1 LNHDA and CDR2 SQIVND (reference sequence). The V and J ends lost 9 bases and 0 bases respectively, with 12 bases between them. The CDR3 length is 15 residues. CDR3 sequence reads: CASKGDRSGANVLTF. The CDR3 nucleotides read TGTGCCAGCAAGGGGGACCGCTCTGGGGCCAACGTCCTGACTTTC. Combining the CDR3 with reference TRBV19 and TRBJ2-6 gives the whole variable domain DGGITQSPKYLFRKEGQNVTLSCEQNLNHDAMYWYRQDPGQGLRLIYYSQIVNDFQKGDIAEGYSVSREKKESFPLTVTSAQKNPTAFYLCASKGDRSGANVLTFGAGSRLTVL.

The rearrangement joins TRBV7-8 to TRBJ2-2; the match to TRBD2 covers 10 bases. Per germline, CDR1 SGHVS and CDR2 FQNEAQ. With V trimmed by 5 bases and J by 5 bases, 14 bases remained unmatched. The CDR3 is 18 amino acids. CDR3 loop: CASSPFRLAGRKTGELFF. The DNA of the CDR3 is TGTGCCAGCAGCCCGTTCCGACTAGCGGGCCGGAAGACCGGGGAGCTGTTTTTT.

A few counts support this clone. This CDR3 is CASSQDGQGRSGANVLTF. The DNA for the CDR3 is TGCGCCAGCAGCCAAGATGGGCAGGGCCGCTCTGGGGCCAACGTCCTGACTTTC. This chain joins TRBV4-3 and TRBJ2-6; possible D gene TRBD1, 5 bases. This CDR3 spans 18 amino acids. Deletions cut 0 bases from V and 0 bases from J, with 12 bases between. CDR1 LGHNA and CDR2 YSLEER come from the germline V gene.

The chain links TRBV7-2 to TRBJ2-3; unclear D gene. Trimming cost V 1 base and J 3 bases, with 11 bases left between them. CDR1 is SGHTA, CDR2 FQGNSA, per germline. The CDR3 extends over 15 amino acids. The CDR3 reads CASSLGSVGTDTQYF. CDR3 DNA: TGTGCCAGCAGCTTAGGGTCAGTCGGGACAGATACGCAGTATTTT.

V is TRBV5-1 and J is TRBJ2-3; D perhaps matches TRBD1 (7 bases). Deletions cut 4 bases from V and 5 bases from J, with 26 bases between. The CDR3 is 18 amino acids. Germline V lookup: CDR1 SGHRS, CDR2 YFSETQ. The CDR3 loop reads CASSPQGGKGRGVDTQYF. The DNA for the CDR3 is TGCGCCAGCAGCCCCCAGGGGGGCAAGGGCCGAGGTGTAGATACGCAGTATTTT. Filled out from reference TRBV5-1 and TRBJ2-3, the complete variable domain reads KAGVTQTPRYLIKTRGQQVTLSCSPISGHRSVSWYQQTPGQGLQFLFEYFSETQRNKGNFPGRFSGRQFSNSRSEMNVSTLELGDSALYLCASSPQGGKGRGVDTQYFGPGTRLTVL.

The chain links TRBV5-1 to TRBJ2-7, with 12 bases matching TRBD2. The CDR3 spans 15 residues. With V trimmed by 4 bases and J by 3 bases, 5 bases remained unmatched. Germline V CDR1 and CDR2: SGHRS, YFSETQ. CDR3 nucleotides: TGCGCCAGCAGCCTGACTAGCGGGGGACTCTACGAGCAGTACTTC. This codes for CASSLTSGGLYEQYF.

This rearrangement joins TRBV6-5 to TRBJ2-7, with TRBD1 matching 10 bases. Germline CDR1 is MNHEY and CDR2 is SVGAGI. Trimming took 10 bases from V and 6 from J; bases not matched to a gene: 9. This CDR3 contains 13 residues. This CDR3 reads CATRDRGVGEQYF. Here the CDR3 DNA reads TGTGCCACCCGGGACAGGGGTGTTGGCGAGCAGTACTTC.

The chain joins TRBV2 to TRBJ2-7; 8 nucleotides agree with TRBD1. CDR3 length: 13 residues. The germline gives CDR1 SNHLY, CDR2 FYNNEI. The J segment lost 3 bases and the V segment lost 6 bases, leaving 4 bases of the junction unmatched. CDR3 DNA sequence: TGTGCCAGCAGCGTGACAGGGGACTACGAGCAGTACTTC. Translated, it gives CASSVTGDYEQYF.

This chain connects TRBV9 to TRBJ2-1; the D gene is possibly TRBD2 (6 bases). V dropped 0 bases and J dropped 0 bases, with 13 bases sitting between them. The CDR3 extends over 17 amino acids. Per the germline V gene, CDR1 is SGDLS and CDR2 is YYNGEE. CDR3 nucleotide sequence: TGTGCCAGCAGCGTAGATGGGACTCTGAGCTCCTACAATGAGCAGTTCTTC. It codes for CASSVDGTLSSYNEQFF.

The chain couples TRBV28 to TRBJ2-1; 9 bases fit TRBD1. Per germline, CDR1 MDHEN and CDR2 SYDVKM. The CDR3 loop spans 13 amino acids. The CDR3 loop is CAHMGDRVGEQFF. The CDR3 coding sequence is TGTGCACACATGGGGGACAGGGTCGGTGAGCAGTTCTTC.

The chain has TRBV5-4 and TRBJ2-5; 11 bases match TRBD1. Germline V CDR1 and CDR2: SGHNT, YYREEE (reference sequence). This CDR3 contains 15 residues. V lost 4 bases and J lost 5; bases outside the gene matches: 7. CDR3 protein: CASSQRTGGVETQYF. DNA for the CDR3: TGTGCCAGCAGCCAAAGGACAGGGGGCGTCGAGACCCAGTACTTC.

The CDR3 DNA reads as TGTGCCAGCAGGGGAGAGCCGGGACTAGCGGGACCAGTGGGCTCCTACAATGAGCAGTTCTTC. Amino acids: CASRGEPGLAGPVGSYNEQFF. This chain uses TRBV2 with TRBJ2-1; 13 nucleotides line up with TRBD2. Losses at the gene ends were 6 bases for V and 0 bases for J; bases not matched to a gene: 17. The CDR3 spans 21 residues. Germline values: CDR1 SNHLY, CDR2 FYNNEI.